These T cell receptor beta chains were read from a single sample in a study of T cells in Graves' hyperthyroidism and ophthalmopathy. TCRdb reprocessed the multiplex PCR reads with MiXCR, giving one entry per CDR3 protein. The sample carries roughly 290,000 distinct CDR3 sequences, over 15% recorded once. The sample taken for sequencing was blood. Source of these receptors: a woman aged 55-70 years with Graves' ophthalmopathy. Both conserved end residues are part of each CDR3. A D gene is named only where the DNA matches it firmly. Rows may omit the clone size; those that give it use once, few, many or a size class.

D	V	J	size	CDR3	DNA
-	TRBV4-3	TRBJ2-7	few	CASSQISGDEQYF	TGCGCCAGCAGCCAGATTTCCGGGGACGAGCAGTACTTC
TRBD2	TRBV5-4	TRBJ2-5	-	CASSSATDTRGSETQYF	TGTGCCAGCAGCTCCGCGACCGACACACGCGGGAGTGAGACCCAGTACTTC
-	TRBV12-3/TRBV12-4	TRBJ1-1	many	CASSLLEEAFF	TGTGCCAGCAGTCTCTTGGAGGAAGCTTTCTTT
-	TRBV20-1	TRBJ1-5	many	CSARDNWSNQPQHF	TGCAGTGCTCGGGACAATTGGAGCAATCAGCCCCAGCATTTT
-	TRBV7-2	TRBJ2-3	many	CASSLAVTDTQYF	TGTGCCAGCAGCTTAGCGGTCACAGATACGCAGTATTTT
-	TRBV12-3/TRBV12-4	TRBJ2-2	-	CASSLIGVATGELFF	TGTGCCAGCAGTTTGATCGGGGTGGCCACCGGGGAGCTGTTTTTT
TRBD2	TRBV12-3/TRBV12-4	TRBJ2-7	-	CASSPTSGRGPYEQYF	TGTGCCAGCAGTCCGACTAGCGGGAGGGGGCCCTACGAGCAGTACTTC
-	TRBV20-1	TRBJ1-2	many	CSASTVGGYTF	TGCAGTGCGAGTACAGTGGGTGGCTACACCTTC
-	TRBV18	TRBJ1-1	many	CASTPSAENTEAFF	TGTGCCAGCACGCCGTCGGCAGAGAACACTGAAGCTTTCTTT
TRBD1	TRBV19	TRBJ1-5	few	CASSMGQGGNQPQHF	TGTGCCAGTAGTATGGGACAGGGAGGGAATCAGCCCCAGCATTTT